This is a list of T cell receptor beta chains from one sample in a study of CXCR3-negative and CXCR3-positive naive CD8 T cells. TCRdb reprocessed the 5' RACE reads, with one entry per CDR3 protein and no DNA. The sample table sets out 140,000 to 150,000 distinct CDR3 sequences. The sequencing sample was made of naive CXCR3+ CD8+ T cells from blood. The receptors shown here come from a human donor in good health. Some clones in this sample may be carry-over from other donors' samples. Each CDR3 is given with its conserved first and last residue. Fields, in order: V gene, J gene, CDR3 protein.

>TRBV11-2|TRBJ2-5
CASRGVVGQGMETQYF
>TRBV13|TRBJ2-1
CASSLWSSYNEQFF
>TRBV10-2|TRBJ1-3
CASSESRTGVSGNTIYF
>TRBV9|TRBJ2-4
CASSVAGAAKNIQYF
>TRBV6-2/TRBV6-3|TRBJ2-3
CASSYSVRDTDTQYF
>TRBV25-1|TRBJ2-1
CASSDALGQGIGEQFF
>TRBV5-5|TRBJ2-5
CASSLVEGVGETQYF
>TRBV7-6|TRBJ2-3
CASSLSGTTTDTQYF
>TRBV27|TRBJ2-1
CASSPFRTSGNEQFF
>TRBV10-2|TRBJ2-7
CATRGGSYEQYF
>TRBV7-9|TRBJ2-1
CASSFPTSGTYNEQFF
>TRBV20-1|TRBJ2-6
CSAREQGLSGANVLTF
>TRBV30|TRBJ2-7
CAWSSGSSYEQYF
>TRBV12-3/TRBV12-4|TRBJ1-2
CASSLLVEERYGYTF
>TRBV20-1|TRBJ2-7
CSARGAGGQEQYF
>TRBV11-3|TRBJ1-1
CASSPGELNTEAFF
>TRBV19|TRBJ1-5
CASSPRTADDSNQPQHF
>TRBV27|TRBJ2-1
CASSLDSPHEQFF
>TRBV18|TRBJ2-7
CASSQGAGEYEQYF
>TRBV20-1|TRBJ1-1
CSAEEEGHPNTEAFF
>TRBV19|TRBJ2-5
CASSILGAQETQYF
>TRBV29-1|TRBJ2-7
CSVTLTGRDEQYF
>TRBV7-9|TRBJ2-7
CASSWEAYEQYF
>TRBV27|TRBJ2-7
CASSYRQGLYEQYF
>TRBV29-1|TRBJ1-1
CSVDDGQNTEAFF
>TRBV6-2/TRBV6-3|TRBJ1-1
CASSLVTKDTEAFF
>TRBV12-3/TRBV12-4|TRBJ1-3
CASSPKTKGNTIYF
>TRBV12-2|TRBJ2-3
CASRLALGSFTDTQYF
>TRBV12-3/TRBV12-4|TRBJ1-2
CASSLLGGGYTF
>TRBV28|TRBJ2-7
CASSFLGTTYEQYF
>TRBV19|TRBJ2-2
CASSDLYTGELFF
>TRBV5-1|TRBJ2-1
CASSLVASGNNEQFF
>TRBV7-9|TRBJ2-1
CASSYRSDYNEQFF
>TRBV7-3|TRBJ2-6
CASSLDGPGNVLTF